The text below deals with one T cell receptor (beta chain). This may come from a read error, since a much larger clone is one base off. From germline, CDR1 is SGHNT and CDR2 YYREEE (reference sequence). The V gene lost 4 bases and the J gene lost 8 bases, with 16 bases spanning the gap. CDR3 length: 15 residues. In TCRdb, the reads were re-called with MiXCR into one record per CDR3 protein. Of nearly 550,000 distinct CDR3 sequences in the sample, about 17% are singletons; the top ten hold under 30%. These data belong to a study of T cell repertoires in cytomegalovirus infection. Turning to the study itself: Indications came from public TCR beta signatures; they pointed to CMV infection and to a matching HLA type.

The source is a human donor in good health (CMV status not recorded). Some clones in this sample may be carry-over from other donors' samples. Sequenced sample: CD8+ T cells from PBMCs. V and J are TRBV5-4 and TRBJ1-6; D is possibly TRBD1 (5 bases). CDR3 nucleotides: TGTGCCAGCAGCAACCCGGGGCGGCCGTATTCACCCCTCCACTTT. Amino acid sequence: CASSNPGRPYSPLHF.